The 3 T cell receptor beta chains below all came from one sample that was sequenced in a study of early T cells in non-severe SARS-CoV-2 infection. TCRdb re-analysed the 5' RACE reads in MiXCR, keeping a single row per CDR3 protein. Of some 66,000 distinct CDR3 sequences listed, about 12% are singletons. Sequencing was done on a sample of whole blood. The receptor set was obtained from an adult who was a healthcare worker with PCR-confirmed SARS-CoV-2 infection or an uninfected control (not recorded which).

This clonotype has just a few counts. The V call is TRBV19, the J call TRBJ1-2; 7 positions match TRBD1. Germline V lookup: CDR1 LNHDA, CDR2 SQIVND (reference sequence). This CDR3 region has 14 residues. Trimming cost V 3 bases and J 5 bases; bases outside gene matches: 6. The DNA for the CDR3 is TGTGCCAGTAGTATGACCGGGACAGCGTATGGCTACACCTTC. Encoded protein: CASSMTGTAYGYTF.

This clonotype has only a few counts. For the CDR3, the DNA is TGTGCCAGCAGCTTGGGGACAGGGGGCACCGGGGAGCTGTTTTTT. This encodes CASSLGTGGTGELFF. This chain uses TRBV13 with TRBJ2-2; TRBD1 matches at 11 bases. CDR1 and CDR2 from the germline V gene are PRHDT and FYEKMQ (reference sequence). Trimming removed 3 bases from V and 4 bases from J; junction bases left unmatched: 1. The CDR3 loop spans 15 amino acids.

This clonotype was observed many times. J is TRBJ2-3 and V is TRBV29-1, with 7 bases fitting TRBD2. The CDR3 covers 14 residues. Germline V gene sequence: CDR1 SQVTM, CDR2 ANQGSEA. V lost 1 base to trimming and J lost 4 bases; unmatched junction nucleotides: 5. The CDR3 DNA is TGCAGCGTTGAAGGGCGGGAGTTGCCAGATACGCAGTATTTT. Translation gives CSVEGRELPDTQYF.